This T cell receptor (beta chain) was recovered during a study of Ad26.COV2.S vaccination and SARS-CoV-2 variants. Repertoires were generated with immunoSEQ multiplex PCR, while TCRdb's copy carries only in-frame clones and drops some. Here the sample spans 300,000 to 400,000 clones, roughly 94% being singletons. Germline CDR1 reads SEHNR; CDR2 reads FQNEAQ (reference sequence). The CDR3 consists of 14 residues. Trimming left V 6 bases short and J 2 bases short, with 11 bases between. This clonotype originated in a human donor who had recovered from COVID-19. The gene calls are TRBV7-9 and TRBJ1-5, with D uncertain. The source material was peripheral blood, sampled after recovery from COVID-19. CDR3 sequence reads: CASSPLGGNQPQHF. As DNA, the CDR3 is TGTGCCAGCAGTCCCTTGGGAGGCAATCAGCCCCAGCATTTT. Supplemented by reference TRBV7-9 and TRBJ1-5, the full variable domain reads DTGVSQNPRHKITKRGQNVTFRCDPISEHNRLYWYRQTLGQGPEFLTYFQNEAQLEKSRLLSDRFSAERPKGSFSTLEIQRTEQGDSAMYLCASSPLGGNQPQHFGDGTRLSIL.